This T cell receptor (beta chain) emerged from a study of cytomegalovirus exposure and HLA in healthy donors. The V end lost 0 bases, the J end lost 5 bases, and 15 bases lay between the germline ends. Germline V CDR1 and CDR2: SGHRS, YFSETQ. The CDR3 contains 15 residues. The PCR had 60 Vbeta and 13 Jbeta primers. The assay was immunoSEQ multiplex PCR, and TCRdb's table has in-frame clones only and misses some. The sample has about 98,000 clones, approximately 82% seen once. The chain joins TRBV5-1 to TRBJ2-7; possibly TRBD2 for D (7 bases). What was sequenced was PBMCs. The origin of this receptor is a female donor in good health and CMV-seropositive. The CDR3 nucleotides are TGCGCCAGCAGCTTGGGAGGGGGGGTAATCGACGAGCAGTACTTC. It translates to CASSLGGGVIDEQYF. Supplemented by reference TRBV5-1 and TRBJ2-7, the full variable domain reads KAGVTQTPRYLIKTRGQQVTLSCSPISGHRSVSWYQQTPGQGLQFLFEYFSETQRNKGNFPGRFSGRQFSNSRSEMNVSTLELGDSALYLCASSLGGGVIDEQYFGPGTRLTVT.